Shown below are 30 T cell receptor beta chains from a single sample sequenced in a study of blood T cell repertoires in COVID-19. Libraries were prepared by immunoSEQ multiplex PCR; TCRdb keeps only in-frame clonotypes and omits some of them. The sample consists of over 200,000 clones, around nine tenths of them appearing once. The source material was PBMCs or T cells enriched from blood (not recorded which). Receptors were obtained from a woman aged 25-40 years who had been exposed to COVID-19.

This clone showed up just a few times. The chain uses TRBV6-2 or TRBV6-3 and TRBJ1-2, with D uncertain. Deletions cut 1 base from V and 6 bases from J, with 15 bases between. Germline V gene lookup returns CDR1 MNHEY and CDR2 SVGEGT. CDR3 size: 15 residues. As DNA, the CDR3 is TGTGCCAGCAGTTACTTGGCGGCCGTAAATCATGGCTACACCTTC. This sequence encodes CASSYLAAVNHGYTF.

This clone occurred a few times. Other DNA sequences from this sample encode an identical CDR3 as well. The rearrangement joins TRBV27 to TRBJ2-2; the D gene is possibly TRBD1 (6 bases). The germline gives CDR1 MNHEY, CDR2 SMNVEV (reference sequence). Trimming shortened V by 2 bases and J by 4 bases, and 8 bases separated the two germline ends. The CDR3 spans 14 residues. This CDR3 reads CASSLTGPTGELFF. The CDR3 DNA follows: TGTGCCAGCAGTTTAACAGGGCCCACCGGGGAGCTGTTTTTT.

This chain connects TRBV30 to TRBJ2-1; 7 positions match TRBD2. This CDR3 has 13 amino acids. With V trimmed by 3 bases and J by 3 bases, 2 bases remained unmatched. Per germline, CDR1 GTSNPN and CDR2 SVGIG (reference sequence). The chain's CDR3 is CAWRASGYNEQFF. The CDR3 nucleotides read TGTGCCTGGAGGGCTAGCGGCTACAATGAGCAGTTCTTC.

This CDR3 is CASSPSGIYNEQFF. The CDR3 DNA reads TGCGCCAGCAGCCCCAGCGGGATCTACAATGAGCAGTTCTTC. The chain combines TRBV10-2 with TRBJ2-1; TRBD2 matches at 7 bases. CDR1 WSHSY and CDR2 SAAADI come from the germline V gene. The V segment lost 6 bases and the J segment 3 bases; nucleotides outside the gene matches: 5. The CDR3 consists of 14 residues.

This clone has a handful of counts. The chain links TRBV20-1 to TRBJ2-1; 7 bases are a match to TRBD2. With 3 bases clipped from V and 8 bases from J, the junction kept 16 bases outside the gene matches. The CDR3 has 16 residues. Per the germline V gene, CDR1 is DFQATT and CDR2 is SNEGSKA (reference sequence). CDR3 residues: CSASGSVAGEVDEQFF. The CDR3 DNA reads TGCAGTGCTAGTGGGTCAGTTGCGGGAGAGGTCGATGAGCAGTTCTTC.

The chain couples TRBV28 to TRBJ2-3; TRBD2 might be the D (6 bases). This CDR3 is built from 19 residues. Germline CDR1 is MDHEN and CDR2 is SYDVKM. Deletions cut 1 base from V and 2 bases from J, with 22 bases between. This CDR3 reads CASSLSSETATRPTDTQYF. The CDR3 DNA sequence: TGTGCCAGCAGTTTATCTAGCGAGACCGCCACTCGTCCCACAGATACGCAGTATTTT.

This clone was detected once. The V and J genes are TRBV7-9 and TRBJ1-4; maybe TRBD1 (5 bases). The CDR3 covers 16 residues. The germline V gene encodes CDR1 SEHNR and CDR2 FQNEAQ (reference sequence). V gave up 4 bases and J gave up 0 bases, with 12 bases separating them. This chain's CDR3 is CASSSPAGATNEKLFF. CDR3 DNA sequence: TGTGCCAGCAGCTCCCCCGCGGGGGCAACTAATGAAAAACTGTTTTTT.

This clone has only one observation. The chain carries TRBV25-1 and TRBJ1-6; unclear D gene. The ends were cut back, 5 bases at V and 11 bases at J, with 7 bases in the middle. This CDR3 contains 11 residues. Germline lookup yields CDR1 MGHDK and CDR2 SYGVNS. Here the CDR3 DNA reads TGTGCCAGCAGTTCCGGGGCACCCCTCCACTTT. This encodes CASSSGAPLHF.

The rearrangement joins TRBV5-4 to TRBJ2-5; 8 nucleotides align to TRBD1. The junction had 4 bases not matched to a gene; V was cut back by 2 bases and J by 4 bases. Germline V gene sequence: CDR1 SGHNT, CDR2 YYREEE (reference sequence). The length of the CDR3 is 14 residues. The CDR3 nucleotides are TGTGCCAGCAGCTTCCGGGACAGGTCAGAGACCCAGTACTTC. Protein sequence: CASSFRDRSETQYF.

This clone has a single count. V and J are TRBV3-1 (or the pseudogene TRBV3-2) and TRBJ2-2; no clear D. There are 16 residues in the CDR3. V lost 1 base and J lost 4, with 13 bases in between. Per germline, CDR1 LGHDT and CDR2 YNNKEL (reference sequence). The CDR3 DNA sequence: TGTGCCAGCAGCCAAGGCACAGCCCTGGGCACCGGGGAGCTGTTTTTT. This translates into CASSQGTALGTGELFF.

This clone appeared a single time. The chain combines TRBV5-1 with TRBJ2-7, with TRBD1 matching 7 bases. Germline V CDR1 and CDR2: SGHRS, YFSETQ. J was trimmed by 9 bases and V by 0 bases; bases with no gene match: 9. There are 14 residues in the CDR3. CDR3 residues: CASSLAGTVVGQYF. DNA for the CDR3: TGCGCCAGCAGCTTGGCCGGGACAGTAGTGGGGCAGTACTTC. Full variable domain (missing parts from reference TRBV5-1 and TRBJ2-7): KAGVTQTPRYLIKTRGQQVTLSCSPISGHRSVSWYQQTPGQGLQFLFEYFSETQRNKGNFPGRFSGRQFSNSRSEMNVSTLELGDSALYLCASSLAGTVVGQYFGPGTRLTVT.

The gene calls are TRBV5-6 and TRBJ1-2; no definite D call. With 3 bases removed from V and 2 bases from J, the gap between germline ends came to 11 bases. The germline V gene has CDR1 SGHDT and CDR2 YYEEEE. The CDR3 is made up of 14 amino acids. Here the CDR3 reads CASSWARRNYGYTF. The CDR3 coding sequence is TGTGCCAGCAGCTGGGCAAGAAGAAACTATGGCTACACCTTC.

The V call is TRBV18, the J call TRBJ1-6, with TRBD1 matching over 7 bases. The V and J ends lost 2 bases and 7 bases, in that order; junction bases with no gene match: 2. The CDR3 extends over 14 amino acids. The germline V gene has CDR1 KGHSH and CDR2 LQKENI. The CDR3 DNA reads TGTGCCAGCTCACCAAGGGACAGCAATTCACCCCTCCACTTT. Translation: CASSPRDSNSPLHF.

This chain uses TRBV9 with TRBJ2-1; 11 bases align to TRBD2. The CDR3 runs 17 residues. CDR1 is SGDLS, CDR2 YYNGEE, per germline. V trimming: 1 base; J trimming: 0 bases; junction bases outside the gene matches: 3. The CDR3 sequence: CASSVNSGRVSYNEQFF. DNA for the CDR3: TGTGCCAGCAGCGTAAATAGCGGGAGGGTCTCCTACAATGAGCAGTTCTTC.

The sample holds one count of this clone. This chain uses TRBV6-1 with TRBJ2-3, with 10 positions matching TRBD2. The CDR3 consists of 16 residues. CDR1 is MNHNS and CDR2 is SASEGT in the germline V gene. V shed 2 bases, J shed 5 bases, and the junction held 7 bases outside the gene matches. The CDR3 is CASSELSGRAGDTQYF. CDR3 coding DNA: TGTGCCAGCAGTGAACTCAGCGGGAGGGCTGGAGATACGCAGTATTTT.

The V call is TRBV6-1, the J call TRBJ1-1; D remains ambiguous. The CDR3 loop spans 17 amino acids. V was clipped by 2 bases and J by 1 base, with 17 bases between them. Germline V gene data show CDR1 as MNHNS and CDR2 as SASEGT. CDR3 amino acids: CASSELRVPTKNTEAFF. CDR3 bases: TGTGCCAGCAGTGAACTGCGCGTCCCAACGAAGAACACTGAAGCTTTCTTT.

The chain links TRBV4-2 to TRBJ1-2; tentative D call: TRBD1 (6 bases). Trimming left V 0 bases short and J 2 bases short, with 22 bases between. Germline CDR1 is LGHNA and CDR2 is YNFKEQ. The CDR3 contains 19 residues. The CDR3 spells CASSQEGPGTIPANYGYTF. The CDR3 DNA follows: TGTGCCAGCAGCCAAGAAGGGCCAGGGACAATACCAGCGAACTATGGCTACACCTTC.

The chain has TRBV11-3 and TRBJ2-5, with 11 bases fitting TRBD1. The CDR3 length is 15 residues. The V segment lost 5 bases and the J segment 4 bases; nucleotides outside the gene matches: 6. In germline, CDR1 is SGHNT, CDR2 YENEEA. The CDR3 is CASSHGTGGIETQYF. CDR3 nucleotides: TGTGCCAGCAGCCACGGGACAGGGGGGATAGAGACCCAGTACTTC.

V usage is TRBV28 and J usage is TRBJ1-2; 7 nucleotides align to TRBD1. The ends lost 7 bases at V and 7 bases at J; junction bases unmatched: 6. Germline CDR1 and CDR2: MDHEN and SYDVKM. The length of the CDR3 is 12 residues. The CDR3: CASKEGAGGYTF. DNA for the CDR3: TGTGCCAGCAAGGAGGGGGCGGGTGGCTACACCTTC.

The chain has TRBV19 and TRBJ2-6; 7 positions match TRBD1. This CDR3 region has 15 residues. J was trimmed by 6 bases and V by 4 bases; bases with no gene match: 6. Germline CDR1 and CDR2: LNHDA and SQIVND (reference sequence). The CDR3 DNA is TGTGCCAGTAGTACCTCCGACAGGGAGGCCAACGTCCTGACTTTC. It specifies CASSTSDREANVLTF. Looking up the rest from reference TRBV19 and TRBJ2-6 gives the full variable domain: DGGITQSPKYLFRKEGQNVTLSCEQNLNHDAMYWYRQDPGQGLRLIYYSQIVNDFQKGDIAEGYSVSREKKESFPLTVTSAQKNPTAFYLCASSTSDREANVLTFGAGSRLTVL.

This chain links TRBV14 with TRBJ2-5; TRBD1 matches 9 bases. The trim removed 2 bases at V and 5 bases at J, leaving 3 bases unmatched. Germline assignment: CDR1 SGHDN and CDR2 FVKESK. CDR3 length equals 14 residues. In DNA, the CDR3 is TGTGCCAGCAGCCAAAGGGACAGGGTGGAGACCCAGTACTTC. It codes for CASSQRDRVETQYF. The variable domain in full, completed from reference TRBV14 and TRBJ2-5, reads EAGVTQFPSHSVIEKGQTVTLRCDPISGHDNLYWYRRVMGKEIKFLLHFVKESKQDESGMPNNRFLAERTGGTYSTLKVQPAELEDSGVYFCASSQRDRVETQYFGPGTRLLVL.

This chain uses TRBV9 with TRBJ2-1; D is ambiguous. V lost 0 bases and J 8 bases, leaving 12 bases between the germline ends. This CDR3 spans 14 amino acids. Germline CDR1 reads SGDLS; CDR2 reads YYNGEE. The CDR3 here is CASSVGDSHHEQFF. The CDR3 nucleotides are TGTGCCAGCAGCGTAGGAGATAGCCACCATGAGCAGTTCTTC.

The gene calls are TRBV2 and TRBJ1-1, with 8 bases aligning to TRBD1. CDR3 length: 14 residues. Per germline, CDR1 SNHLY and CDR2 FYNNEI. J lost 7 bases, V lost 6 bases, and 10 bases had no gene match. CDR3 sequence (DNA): TGTGCCAGCAGCCTACAGGGGGAAGGATATGAAGCTTTCTTT. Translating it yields CASSLQGEGYEAFF.

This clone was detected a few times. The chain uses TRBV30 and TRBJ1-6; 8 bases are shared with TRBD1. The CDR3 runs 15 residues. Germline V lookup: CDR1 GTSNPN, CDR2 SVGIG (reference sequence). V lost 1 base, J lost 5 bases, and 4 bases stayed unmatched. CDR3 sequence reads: CAWSELTGDNSPLHF. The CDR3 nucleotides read TGTGCCTGGAGTGAGTTGACAGGGGATAATTCACCCCTCCACTTT.

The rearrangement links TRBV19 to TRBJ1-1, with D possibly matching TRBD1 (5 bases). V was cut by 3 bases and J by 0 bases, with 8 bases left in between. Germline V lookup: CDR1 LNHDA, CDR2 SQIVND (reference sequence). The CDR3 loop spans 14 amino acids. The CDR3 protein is CASSMGRLNTEAFF. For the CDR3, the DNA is TGTGCCAGTAGTATGGGGCGCCTGAACACTGAAGCTTTCTTT.

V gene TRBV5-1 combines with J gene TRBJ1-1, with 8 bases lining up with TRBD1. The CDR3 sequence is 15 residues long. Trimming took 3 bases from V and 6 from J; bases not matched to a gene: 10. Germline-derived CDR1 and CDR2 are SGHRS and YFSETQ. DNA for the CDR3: TGCGCCAGCAGCTCACCGGGACAGGCTACCCCTGAAGCTTTCTTT. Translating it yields CASSSPGQATPEAFF.

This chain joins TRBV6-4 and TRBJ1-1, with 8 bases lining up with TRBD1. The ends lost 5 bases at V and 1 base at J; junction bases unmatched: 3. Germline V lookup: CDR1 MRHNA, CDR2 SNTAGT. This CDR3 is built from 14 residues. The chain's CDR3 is CASSKGQGNTEAFF. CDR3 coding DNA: TGTGCCAGCAGTAAAGGACAGGGGAACACTGAAGCTTTCTTT.

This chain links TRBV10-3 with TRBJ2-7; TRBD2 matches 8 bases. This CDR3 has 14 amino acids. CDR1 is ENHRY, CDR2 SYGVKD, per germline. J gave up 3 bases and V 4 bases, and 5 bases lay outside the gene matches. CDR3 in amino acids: CAISAQREFYEQYF. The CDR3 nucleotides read TGTGCCATCAGTGCCCAGCGGGAGTTCTACGAGCAGTACTTC.

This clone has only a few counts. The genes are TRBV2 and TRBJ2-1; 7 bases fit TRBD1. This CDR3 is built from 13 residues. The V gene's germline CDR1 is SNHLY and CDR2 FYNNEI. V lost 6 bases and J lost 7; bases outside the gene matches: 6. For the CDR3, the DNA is TGTGCCAGCAGCCGCGCCAGGGGGAATGAGCAGTTCTTC. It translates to CASSRARGNEQFF.

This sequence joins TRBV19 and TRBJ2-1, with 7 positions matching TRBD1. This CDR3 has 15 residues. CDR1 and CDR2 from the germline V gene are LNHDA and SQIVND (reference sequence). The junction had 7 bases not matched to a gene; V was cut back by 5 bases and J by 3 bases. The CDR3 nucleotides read TGTGCCAGTAGTGAATCCGGGACAGTCTACAATGAGCAGTTCTTC. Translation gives CASSESGTVYNEQFF.